The clone carrying this T cell receptor beta chain was counted between two and nine times. Its antigen is not identified. This specimen belongs to a study of beta chain features in type 1 diabetes. Overall study findings and caveats: Moderately but significantly shorter TCRB CDR3s were found in Type 1 diabetes patients in all four CD4+ subsets.

The CDR3 is made up of 13 amino acids. CDR1 and CDR2 from the germline V gene are MNHEY and SVGAGI. Trimming shortened V by 2 bases and J by 5 bases, and 7 bases separated the two germline ends. Expressed TCRB transcripts were sequenced, since all the RNA that had been isolated was reverse transcribed. TCRdb keeps only in-frame clones here, not all; method: immunoSEQ multiplex PCR. The repertoire holds about 150,000 clones, with 10% as singletons. This chain links TRBV6-5 with TRBJ1-5; unclear D gene. The sample was central memory CD4+ T cells from blood. The sequence was obtained from a man aged 25 to 45 with type 1 diabetes. CDR3 region: CASSYGGYQPQHF. CDR3 coding DNA: TGTGCCAGCAGTTACGGCGGATATCAGCCCCAGCATTTT.